The following is a T cell receptor beta chain sequence with its context. The antigen is undetermined. This sample was included in a study of T cells after posttransplantation cyclophosphamide. The assay was immunoSEQ multiplex PCR, and TCRdb's table has in-frame clones only and misses some. Of about 46,000 clones listed, around 94% are singletons. V was shortened by 3 bases and J by 6 bases, with 15 bases between the two germline ends. CDR1 is SGHRS, CDR2 YFSETQ, per germline. The CDR3 loop spans 14 amino acids. Study-level results: TRB overlap between skin or GI tissue T cells and blood was limited. TRB clonality was highly associated with recipient CMV seropositivity and reactivation. Later post-transplant blood repertoires were often dominated by donor CD8+ memory clones.

The sample was PBMCs. This clonotype was sampled from a woman in her forties or fifties in good health and a related stem cell transplant donor. This chain uses TRBV5-1 with TRBJ1-2; D is uncertain. The CDR3: CASSSTDAADGYTF. CDR3 sequence (DNA): TGCGCCAGCAGCTCCACGGACGCAGCGGATGGCTACACCTTC.